The T cell receptor (beta chain) under discussion was sequenced for a study of human T cells and chemical hapten exposure. The wider study: Weekly administration of diphenylcyclopropenone to the scalp of patients continued throughout the approximately 25-week study.

TCRdb itself ran the RACE reads through MiXCR, one entry per CDR3 protein. The sample has 96,000 or so distinct CDR3 sequences, about 9% seen once; the top ten hold 2% to 2.5%. The CDR3 sequence is 13 residues long. Germline CDR1 reads SEHNR; CDR2 reads FQNEAQ (reference sequence). V was shortened by 5 bases and J by 10 bases, with 16 bases between the two germline ends. Specified time point: patch test 2, 6 weeks after DPC sensitization. Treatment noted: therapeutic diphenylcyclopropenone sensitization with weekly scalp DPC. About this clonotype itself: As yet, its antigen is unknown.

The study, taken as a whole, reports: Patch test score rose with PT1 expanded TCRs, significant at 8, 16, 32, not 4. DPC sensitization produced no change in TCRs with frequency above 1 in 1000.

The source is a woman in her 40s with alopecia areata. Some clones in this sample may be carry-over from other donors' samples. Sequencing used whole blood, obtained in connection with sensitization to the hapten diphenylcyclopropenone (DPC). J is TRBJ2-3 and V is TRBV7-9; D unresolved. The CDR3 sequence is CASSQPTLQAQYF. CDR3 coding DNA: TGTGCCAGCAGCCAGCCAACCCTGCAGGCGCAGTATTTT.